The present TCR beta chain was sequenced within a study of spatial heterogeneity in lung cancer. Germline CDR1 SGHTA, CDR2 FQGNSA. The CDR3 consists of 14 residues. V was shortened by 3 bases and J by 2 bases, with 11 bases between the two germline ends. Time point reported: sample taken at primary tumor resection. TCRdb recomputed calls from the 5' RACE reads with MiXCR, one row per CDR3 protein. This sample carries 40,000 to 45,000 distinct CDR3 sequences, around 13% of them seen once, and the ten largest clones take 50% to 65%. The rearrangement uses TRBV7-2 and TRBJ2-7; TRBD2 is a possible D gene (5 bases). The sequence derives from a male donor with early-stage non-small cell lung cancer. The sample here was PBMCs, taken at surgery. The CDR3 bases are TGTGCCAGCAGCTTCCCCCGGGGAACCTACGAGCAGTACTTC. Protein product: CASSFPRGTYEQYF.